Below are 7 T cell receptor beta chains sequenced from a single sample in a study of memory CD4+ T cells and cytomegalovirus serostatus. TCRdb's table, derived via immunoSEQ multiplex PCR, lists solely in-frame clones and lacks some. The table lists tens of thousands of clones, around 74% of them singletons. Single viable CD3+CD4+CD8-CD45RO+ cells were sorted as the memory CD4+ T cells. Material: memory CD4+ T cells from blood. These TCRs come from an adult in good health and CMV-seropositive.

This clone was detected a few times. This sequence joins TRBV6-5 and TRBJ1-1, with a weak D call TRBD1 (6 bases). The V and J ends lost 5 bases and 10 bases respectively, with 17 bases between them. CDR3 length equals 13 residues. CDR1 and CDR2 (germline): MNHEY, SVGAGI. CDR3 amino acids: CASSPSGGGVAFF. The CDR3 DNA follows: TGTGCCAGCAGTCCTTCCGGGGGCGGGGTAGCTTTCTTT.

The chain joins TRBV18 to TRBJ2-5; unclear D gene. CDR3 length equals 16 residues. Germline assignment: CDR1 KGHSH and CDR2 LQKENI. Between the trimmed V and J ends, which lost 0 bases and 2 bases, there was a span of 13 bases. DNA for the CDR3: TGTGCCAGCTCACCACCGGGCCCTGGTGGTCAAGAGACCCAGTACTTC. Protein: CASSPPGPGGQETQYF.

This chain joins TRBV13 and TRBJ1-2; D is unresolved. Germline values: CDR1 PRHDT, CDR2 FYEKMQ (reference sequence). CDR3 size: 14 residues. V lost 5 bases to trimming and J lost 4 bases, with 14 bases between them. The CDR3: CASSSAGQSYGYTF. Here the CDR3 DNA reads TGTGCCAGCAGCAGCGCGGGCCAAAGCTATGGCTACACCTTC.

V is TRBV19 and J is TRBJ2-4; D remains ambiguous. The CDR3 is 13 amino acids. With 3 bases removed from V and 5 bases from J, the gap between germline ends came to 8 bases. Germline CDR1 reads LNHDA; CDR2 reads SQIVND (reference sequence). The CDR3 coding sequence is TGTGCCAGTAGTATTGGGCAGGAAAACATTCAGTACTTC. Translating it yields CASSIGQENIQYF. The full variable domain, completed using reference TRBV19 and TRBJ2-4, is DGGITQSPKYLFRKEGQNVTLSCEQNLNHDAMYWYRQDPGQGLRLIYYSQIVNDFQKGDIAEGYSVSREKKESFPLTVTSAQKNPTAFYLCASSIGQENIQYFGAGTRLSVL.

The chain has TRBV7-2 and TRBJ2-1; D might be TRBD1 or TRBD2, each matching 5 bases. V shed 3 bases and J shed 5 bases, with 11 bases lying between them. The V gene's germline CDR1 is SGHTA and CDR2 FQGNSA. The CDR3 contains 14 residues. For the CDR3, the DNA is TGTGCCAGCAGCTTGGGGCGGGCGAACAATGAGCAGTTCTTC. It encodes CASSLGRANNEQFF.

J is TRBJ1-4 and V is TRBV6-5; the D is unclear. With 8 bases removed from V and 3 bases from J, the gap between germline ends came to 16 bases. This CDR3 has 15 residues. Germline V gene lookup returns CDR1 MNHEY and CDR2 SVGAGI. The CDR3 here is CASGVGFPANEKLFF. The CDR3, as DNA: TGTGCCAGCGGGGTAGGGTTTCCAGCTAATGAAAAACTGTTTTTT.

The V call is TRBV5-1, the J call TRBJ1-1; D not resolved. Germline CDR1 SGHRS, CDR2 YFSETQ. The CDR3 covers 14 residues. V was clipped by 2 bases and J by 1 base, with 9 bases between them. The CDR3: CASSFDVRNTEAFF. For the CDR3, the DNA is TGCGCCAGCAGCTTCGACGTACGGAACACTGAAGCTTTCTTT. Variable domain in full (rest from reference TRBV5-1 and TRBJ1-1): KAGVTQTPRYLIKTRGQQVTLSCSPISGHRSVSWYQQTPGQGLQFLFEYFSETQRNKGNFPGRFSGRQFSNSRSEMNVSTLELGDSALYLCASSFDVRNTEAFFGQGTRLTVV.